This T cell receptor (beta chain) emerged from a study of beta chain features in type 1 diabetes. The study, taken as a whole, reports: The question left open here concerned HLA type influencing TCRB rearrangement. The study found that naive, central memory and Treg TCRB repertoires appeared more similar in patients than in healthy donors. Insertions were fewer and deletions more numerous at VDJ junctions in type 1 diabetes patients. Shortening that was moderate but significant affected the TCRB CDR3s of Type 1 diabetes patients in all four CD4+ subsets.

This CDR3 has 14 amino acids. V gave up 10 bases and J gave up 2 bases; unmatched junction bases: 8. CDR1 and CDR2 (germline): MDHEN, SYDVKM. Investigators reverse transcribed all isolated RNA, so they sequenced expressed TCRB transcripts. Data came from immunoSEQ multiplex PCR; TCRdb stores just in-frame clones and leaves some out. The sample includes under 950,000 clones, roughly 17% of them seen just once. As regards this clone: Its target is unknown.

The TCR sequence derives from a woman aged 18 to 35 in good health. This sequence joins TRBV28 and TRBJ2-3; the match to TRBD2 covers 8 bases. The sample consisted of naive CD4+ T cells from blood. The CDR3 sequence: CATLSGRDTDTQYF. CDR3 bases: TGTGCCACCCTGAGCGGGAGAGACACAGATACGCAGTATTTT.